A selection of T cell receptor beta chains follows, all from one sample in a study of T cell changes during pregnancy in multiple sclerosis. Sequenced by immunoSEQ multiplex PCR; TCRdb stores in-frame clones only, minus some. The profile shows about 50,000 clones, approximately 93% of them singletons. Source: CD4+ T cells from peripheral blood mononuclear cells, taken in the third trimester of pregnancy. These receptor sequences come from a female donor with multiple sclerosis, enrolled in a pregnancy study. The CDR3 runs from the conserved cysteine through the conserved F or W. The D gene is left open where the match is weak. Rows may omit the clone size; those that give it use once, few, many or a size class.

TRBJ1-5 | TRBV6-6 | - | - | CASQLGTPNQPQHF | TGTGCCAGCCAACTCGGGACACCCAATCAGCCCCAGCATTTT
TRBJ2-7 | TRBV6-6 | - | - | CASSYSAGRSYEQYF | TGTGCCAGCAGTTACTCTGCGGGAAGATCCTACGAGCAGTACTTC
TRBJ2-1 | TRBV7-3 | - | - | CASSAQGGAYNEQFF | TGTGCCAGCAGCGCACAGGGTGGGGCCTACAATGAGCAGTTCTTC
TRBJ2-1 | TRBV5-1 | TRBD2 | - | CASSLTSGSFLEQFF | TGCGCCAGCAGCCTCACTAGCGGGAGTTTTCTTGAGCAGTTCTTC
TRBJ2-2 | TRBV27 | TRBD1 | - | CASSLIPGQGNTGELFF | TGTGCCAGCAGTTTAATTCCTGGACAGGGCAACACCGGGGAGCTGTTTTTT
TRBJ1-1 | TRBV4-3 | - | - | CASSPNRVATEAFF | TGCGCCAGCAGCCCAAACAGGGTGGCCACTGAAGCTTTCTTT
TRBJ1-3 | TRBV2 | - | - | CASSGESSGNTIYF | TGTGCCAGCAGTGGGGAGAGCTCTGGAAACACCATATATTTT
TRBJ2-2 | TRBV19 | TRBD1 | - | CASSKGTGQPNTGELFF | TGTGCCAGTAGTAAAGGGACAGGGCAACCGAACACCGGGGAGCTGTTTTTT
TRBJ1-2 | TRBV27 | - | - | CASRRSQGNYGYTF | TGTGCCAGCCGACGATCACAGGGAAACTATGGCTACACCTTC
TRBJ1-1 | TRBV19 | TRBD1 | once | CASSLLTGEAFF | TGTGCCAGTAGTTTGTTGACAGGGGAAGCTTTCTTT
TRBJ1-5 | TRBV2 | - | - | CASSGAGAGQPQHF | TGTGCCAGCAGTGGAGCAGGGGCAGGTCAGCCCCAGCATTTT
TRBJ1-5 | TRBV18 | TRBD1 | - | CASSPKGTGGANNQPQHF | TGTGCCAGCTCACCAAAGGGGACAGGGGGAGCTAACAATCAGCCCCAGCATTTT
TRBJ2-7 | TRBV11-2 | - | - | CASSLDLAAEQYF | TGTGCCAGCAGCTTAGATCTGGCCGCCGAGCAGTACTTC
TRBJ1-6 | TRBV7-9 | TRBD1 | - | CASTRDSLESPLHF | TGTGCCAGCACCAGGGACAGTTTGGAATCACCCCTCCACTTT
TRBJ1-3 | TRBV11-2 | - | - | CASSARQFTSGNTIYF | TGTGCCAGCAGCGCGAGACAGTTCACCTCTGGAAACACCATATATTTT
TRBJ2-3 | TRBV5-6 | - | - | CASSQGLPGTQYF | TGTGCCAGCAGCCAGGGGCTACCCGGCACGCAGTATTTT
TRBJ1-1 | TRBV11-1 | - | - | CASSLRAKLNTEAFF | TGTGCCAGCAGCTTAAGAGCAAAACTGAACACTGAAGCTTTCTTT
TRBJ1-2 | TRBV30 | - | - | CAWKESGGNGYTF | TGTGCCTGGAAGGAGTCTGGCGGGAATGGCTACACCTTC
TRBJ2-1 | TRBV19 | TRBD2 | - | CASRRVAGAYNEQFF | TGTGCCAGTAGGAGAGTAGCGGGAGCCTACAATGAGCAGTTCTTC
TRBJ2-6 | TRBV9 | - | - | CASSRLLGANVLTF | TGTGCCAGCAGTCGCCTTCTAGGGGCCAACGTCCTGACTTTC
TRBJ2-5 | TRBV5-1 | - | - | CASSLRLGAPTGTQYF | TGCGCCAGCAGCTTGCGGTTGGGGGCACCAACAGGGACCCAGTACTTC
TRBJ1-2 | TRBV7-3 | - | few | CASSPSGGQGGYTF | TGTGCCAGCAGCCCAAGCGGGGGGCAAGGTGGCTACACCTTC
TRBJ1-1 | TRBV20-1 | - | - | CLGRLNTEAFF | TGCCTGGGGCGGTTGAACACTGAAGCTTTCTTT
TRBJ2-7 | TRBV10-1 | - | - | CASENSPTGQNSYEQYF | TGCGCCAGCGAAAATTCTCCGACAGGCCAGAACTCCTACGAGCAGTACTTC
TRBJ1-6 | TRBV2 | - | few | CASSEETNSPLHF | TGTGCCAGCAGTGAAGAAACAAACTCACCCCTCCACTTT
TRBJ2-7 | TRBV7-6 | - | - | CASSPAFPVFTF | TGTGCCAGCAGCCCCGCATTTCCTGTATTTACTTTC
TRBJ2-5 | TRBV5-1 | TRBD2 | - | CASSGGGAETQYF | TGCGCCAGCAGTGGCGGGGGGGCAGAGACCCAGTACTTC
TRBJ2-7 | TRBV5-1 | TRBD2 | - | CASSLESSGNYEQYF | TGCGCCAGCAGCTTAGAAAGTAGCGGGAACTACGAGCAGTACTTC
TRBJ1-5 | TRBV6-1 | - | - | CASSELRGMHF | TGTGCCAGTTCAGAACTCAGGGGAATGCATTTT
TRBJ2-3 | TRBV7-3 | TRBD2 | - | CASSLGREADTQYF | TGTGCCAGCAGCTTAGGGAGGGAGGCAGATACGCAGTATTTT
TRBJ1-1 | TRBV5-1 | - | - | CASSLGGPEAFF | TGCGCCAGCAGCTTGGGAGGGCCGGAAGCTTTCTTT
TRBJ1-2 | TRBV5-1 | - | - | CASRELGEVGYTF | TGCGCCAGCCGGGAGTTGGGGGAGGTTGGCTACACCTTC
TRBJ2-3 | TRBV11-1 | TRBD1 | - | CASSLRRAGGSDTQYF | TGTGCCAGCAGCTTGAGGCGGGCAGGGGGCTCAGATACGCAGTATTTT
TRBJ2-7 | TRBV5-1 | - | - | CASSLLSSYEQYF | TGCGCCAGCAGCTTGCTCAGCTCCTACGAGCAGTACTTC
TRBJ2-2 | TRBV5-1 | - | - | CASSTGHPNTGELFF | TGCGCCAGCAGCACGGGACACCCGAACACCGGGGAGCTGTTTTTT
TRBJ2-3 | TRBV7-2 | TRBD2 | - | CASSLIPAGTTDTQYF | TGTGCCAGCAGCTTAATCCCAGCGGGGACCACAGATACGCAGTATTTT
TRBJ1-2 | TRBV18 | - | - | CASSLLGYGYTF | TGTGCCAGCTCACTCCTCGGGTATGGCTACACCTTC
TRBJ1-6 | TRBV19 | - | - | CASAVVHQGLNSPLHF | TGTGCCAGTGCCGTCGTCCACCAGGGGTTAAATTCACCCCTCCACTTT
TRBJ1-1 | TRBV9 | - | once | CASSPQGSALRLNTEAFF | TGTGCCAGCAGCCCTCAGGGTTCGGCGCTACGCCTGAACACTGAAGCTTTCTTT
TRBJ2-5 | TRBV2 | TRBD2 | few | CASTRGDQETQYF | TGTGCCAGCACCCGGGGGGACCAAGAGACCCAGTACTTC
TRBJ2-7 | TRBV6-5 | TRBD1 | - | CASSYTGQGEEQYF | TGTGCCAGCTCCTACACAGGACAGGGTGAAGAGCAGTACTTC
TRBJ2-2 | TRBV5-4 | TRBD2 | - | CASSKREGTGELFF | TGTGCCAGCAGTAAGCGGGAGGGGACCGGGGAGCTGTTTTTT
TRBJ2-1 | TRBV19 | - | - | CASSPDWQGNNEQFF | TGTGCCAGTAGTCCCGATTGGCAGGGCAACAATGAGCAGTTCTTC
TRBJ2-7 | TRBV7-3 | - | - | CASSHGSAYEQYF | TGTGCCAGCAGCCACGGCAGCGCTTACGAGCAGTACTTC
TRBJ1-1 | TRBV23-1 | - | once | CASTTRQRNMNTEAFF | TGCGCCAGCACAACGCGGCAGCGAAACATGAACACTGAAGCTTTCTTT
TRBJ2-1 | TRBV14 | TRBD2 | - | CASSLTSVYNEQFF | TGTGCCAGCAGCCTCACTAGCGTATACAATGAGCAGTTCTTC
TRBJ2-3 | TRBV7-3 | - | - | CASSSGSEDTQYF | TGTGCCAGCAGTAGTGGGAGTGAAGATACGCAGTATTTT
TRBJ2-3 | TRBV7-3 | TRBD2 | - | CASSLTLGGGADTQYF | TGTGCCAGCAGCTTAACACTCGGCGGGGGAGCAGATACGCAGTATTTT
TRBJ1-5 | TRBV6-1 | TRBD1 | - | CASSQTGGNQPQHF | TGTGCCAGCAGTCAGACAGGGGGCAATCAGCCCCAGCATTTT
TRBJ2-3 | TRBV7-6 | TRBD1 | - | CASSPGQGAPHTDTQYF | TGTGCCAGCAGCCCCGGACAGGGGGCCCCTCACACAGATACGCAGTATTTT
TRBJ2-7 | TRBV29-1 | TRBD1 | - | CSVLGGTGSLYEQYF | TGCAGCGTTTTAGGTGGGACAGGCTCACTCTACGAGCAGTACTTC
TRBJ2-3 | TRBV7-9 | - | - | CASSEWDTQYF | TGTGCCAGCAGCGAGTGGGATACGCAGTATTTT
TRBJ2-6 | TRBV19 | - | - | CASSIVGSPSSGANVLTF | TGTGCCAGTAGTATAGTGGGCTCGCCGAGCTCTGGGGCCAACGTCCTGACTTTC
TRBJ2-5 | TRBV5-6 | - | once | CASSLQQIYETQYF | TGTGCCAGCAGCTTACAACAGATATACGAGACCCAGTACTTC
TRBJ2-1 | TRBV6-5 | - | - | CASSYKGGSYNEQFF | TGTGCCAGCAGTTACAAGGGGGGGTCCTACAATGAGCAGTTCTTC